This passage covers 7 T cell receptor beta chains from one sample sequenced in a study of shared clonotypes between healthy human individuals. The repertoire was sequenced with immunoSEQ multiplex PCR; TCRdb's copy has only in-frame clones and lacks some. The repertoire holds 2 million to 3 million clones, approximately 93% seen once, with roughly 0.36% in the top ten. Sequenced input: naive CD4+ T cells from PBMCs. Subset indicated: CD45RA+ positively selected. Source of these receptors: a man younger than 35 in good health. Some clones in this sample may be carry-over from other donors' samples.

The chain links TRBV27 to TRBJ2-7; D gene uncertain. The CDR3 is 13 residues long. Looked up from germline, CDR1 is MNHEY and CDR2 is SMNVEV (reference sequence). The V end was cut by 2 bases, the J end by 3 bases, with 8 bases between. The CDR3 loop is CASSLHGNYEQYF. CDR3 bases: TGTGCCAGCAGTTTACACGGCAACTACGAGCAGTACTTC.

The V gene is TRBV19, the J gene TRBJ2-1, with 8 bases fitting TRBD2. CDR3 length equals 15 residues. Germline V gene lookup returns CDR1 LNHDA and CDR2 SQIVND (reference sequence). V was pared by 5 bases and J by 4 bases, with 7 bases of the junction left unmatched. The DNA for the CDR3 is TGTGCCAGTAGTGTCTCCGGGAGGGGTTACAATGAGCAGTTCTTC. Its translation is CASSVSGRGYNEQFF.

CDR3: CASSPALTGNYNEQFF. CDR3 coding DNA: TGTGCCAGCTCACCAGCCCTGACGGGGAACTACAATGAGCAGTTCTTC. The chain employs TRBV18 and TRBJ2-1; tentatively, D is TRBD2 (5 bases). CDR1 and CDR2 from the germline V gene are KGHSH and LQKENI. V was trimmed by 2 bases and J by 3 bases, leaving 14 bases between them. CDR3 length equals 16 residues. Drawing the rest from reference TRBV18 and TRBJ2-1, the complete variable domain is NAGVMQNPRHLVRRRGQEARLRCSPMKGHSHVYWYRQLPEEGLKFMVYLQKENIIDESGMPKERFSAEFPKEGPSILRIQQVVRGDSAAYFCASSPALTGNYNEQFFGPGTRLTVL.

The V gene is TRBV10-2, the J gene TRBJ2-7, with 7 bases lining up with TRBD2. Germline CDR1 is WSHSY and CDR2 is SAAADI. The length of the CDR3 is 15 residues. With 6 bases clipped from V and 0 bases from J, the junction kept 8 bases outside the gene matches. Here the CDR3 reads CASSPISGLSYEQYF. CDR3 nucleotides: TGCGCCAGCAGCCCGATTAGCGGGCTCTCCTACGAGCAGTACTTC.

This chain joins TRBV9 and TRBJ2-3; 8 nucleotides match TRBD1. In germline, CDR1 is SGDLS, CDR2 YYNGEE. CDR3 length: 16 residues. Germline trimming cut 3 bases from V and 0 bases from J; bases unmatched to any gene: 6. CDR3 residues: CASSGGQGLSTDTQYF. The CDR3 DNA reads TGTGCCAGCAGCGGCGGACAGGGATTGAGCACAGATACGCAGTATTTT. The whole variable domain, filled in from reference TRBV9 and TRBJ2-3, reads DSGVTQTPKHLITATGQRVTLRCSPRSGDLSVYWYQQSLDQGLQFLIQYYNGEERAKGNILERFSAQQFPDLHSELNLSSLELGDSALYFCASSGGQGLSTDTQYFGPGTRLTVL.

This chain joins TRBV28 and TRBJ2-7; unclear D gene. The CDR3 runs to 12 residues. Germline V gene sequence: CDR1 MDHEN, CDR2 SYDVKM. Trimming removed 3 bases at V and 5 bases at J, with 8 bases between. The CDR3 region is CASSFLPNEQYF. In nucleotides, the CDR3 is TGTGCCAGCAGTTTTCTCCCAAACGAGCAGTACTTC.

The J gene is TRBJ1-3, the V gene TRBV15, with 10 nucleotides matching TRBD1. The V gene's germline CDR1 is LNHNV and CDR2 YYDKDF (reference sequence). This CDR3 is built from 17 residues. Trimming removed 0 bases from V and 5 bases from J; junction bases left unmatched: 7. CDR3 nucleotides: TGTGCCACCAGCAGAGATCCGGGACAGGGGCCGCGAAACACCATATATTTT. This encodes CATSRDPGQGPRNTIYF.